This T cell receptor beta chain was recovered during a study of PD-1 blockade in classical Hodgkin lymphoma. Here immunoSEQ multiplex PCR was the method, and the copy in TCRdb shows in-frame clones only, minus some. The sample lists around 20,000 clones; approximately 80% were seen once. The sample's time point: cycle 4 day 1 (C4D1), after five to seven weeks of nivolumab. Patients all relapsed after autologous stem cell transplantation, and there was variation in brentuximab vedotin exposure. The material was peripheral blood mononuclear cells (PBMCs), obtained before the fourth cycle of nivolumab. The sequence came from a human donor with classical Hodgkin lymphoma.

The DNA of the CDR3 is TGCGCCAGCAGAGGGGGGGCCGCCTATTTT. It specifies CASRGGAAYF. This chain uses TRBV5-1 with TRBJ2-3, with a weak D call TRBD2 (7 bases). The CDR3 runs 10 residues. Germline V gene lookup returns CDR1 SGHRS and CDR2 YFSETQ. Trimming removed 5 bases at V and 15 bases at J, with 13 bases between. The full variable domain, rest sourced from reference TRBV5-1 and TRBJ2-3, is KAGVTQTPRYLIKTRGQQVTLSCSPISGHRSVSWYQQTPGQGLQFLFEYFSETQRNKGNFPGRFSGRQFSNSRSEMNVSTLELGDSALYLCASRGGAAYFGPGTRLTVL.